This T cell receptor (beta chain) is from a study of relationships among human T cell subsets. Study findings and constraints: Many CDR3s were shared across Th1, Th2 and regulatory subsets. Two pan T samples, processed alongside pan B cells, lack T cell counts.

With regard to this clonotype: What it binds is not known.

The V end was cut by 2 bases, the J end by 7 bases, with 7 bases between. Germline-derived CDR1 and CDR2 are SGHDT and YYEEEE. The CDR3 totals 11 residues. From mRNA, alpha and beta CDR3 regions were amplified using semiquantitative ARM-PCR. ARM-PCR used tagged nested gene-specific primers, then communal superprimers for exponential amplification. Before the second round, exonuclease removed the nested primers. TCRdb passed the multiplex PCR reads through MiXCR, listing each CDR3 protein once. Of approximately 15,000 distinct CDR3 sequences listed, approximately 56% are singletons. The chain is built from TRBV5-6 and TRBJ2-7; unclear D gene. The material sequenced was total T cells sorted from blood. The receptor was derived from a man aged 35 to 55 in good health. DNA of the CDR3: TGTGCCAGCAGCTTAGGGCGAGAGCAGTACTTC. This gives the protein CASSLGREQYF. Full variable domain (outside the CDR3, taken from reference TRBV5-6 and TRBJ2-7): DAGVTQSPTHLIKTRGQQVTLRCSPKSGHDTVSWYQQALGQGPQFIFQYYEEEERQRGNFPDRFSGHQFPNYSSELNVNALLLGDSALYLCASSLGREQYFGPGTRLTVT.